A selection of T cell receptor beta chains follows, all from one sample in a study of PD-1 blockade in classical Hodgkin lymphoma. Profiling relied on immunoSEQ multiplex PCR, and the TCRdb table lists in-frame clones only, not all of them. The sample contains roughly 35,000 clones, 90% to 95% of which appear only once. Sequencing was performed on CD4+ T cells from blood, taken before the fourth cycle of nivolumab. These receptors came from a human donor with classical Hodgkin lymphoma. The CDR3 runs from the conserved cysteine through the conserved F or W. The D gene is left open where the match is weak. Size values are once, few and many counts, or a class for expanded clones, and some rows have none.

d_call	clone_size	v_call	j_call	cdr3_aa	cdr3_nt
-	-	TRBV27	TRBJ2-6	CASSLRRPSSGANVLTF	TGTGCCAGCAGTTTACGAAGGCCTAGCTCTGGGGCCAACGTCCTGACTTTC
-	-	TRBV28	TRBJ1-1	CASTHRWPVGEAFF	TGTGCCAGCACCCATCGTTGGCCGGTAGGTGAAGCTTTCTTT
-	-	TRBV7-7	TRBJ1-3	CASSLSPSRDTGNTIYF	TGTGCTAGCAGCTTGTCTCCCTCTAGAGATACTGGAAACACCATATATTTT
-	-	TRBV9	TRBJ2-7	CASSVTGSSYEQYF	TGTGCCAGCAGCGTAACCGGAAGCTCCTACGAGCAGTACTTC
TRBD1	once	TRBV27	TRBJ1-1	CASSSTGAPPLNTEAFF	TGTGCCAGCAGTTCCACAGGGGCACCTCCTTTGAACACTGAAGCTTTCTTT
-	-	TRBV11-2	TRBJ2-2	CASSFQDSTGELFF	TGTGCCAGCAGCTTTCAGGACAGCACCGGGGAGCTGTTTTTT
TRBD1	-	TRBV9	TRBJ1-2	CASSVGAGQGVRGYTF	TGTGCCAGCAGCGTAGGGGCGGGACAGGGAGTACGGGGCTACACCTTC
-	-	TRBV11-2	TRBJ2-4	CASSLRGGRQSKNIQYF	TGTGCCAGCAGCTTAAGAGGGGGGAGACAGTCCAAAAACATTCAGTACTTC
-	-	TRBV7-6	TRBJ1-3	CASSLGPGNTIYF	TGTGCCAGCAGCCTAGGGCCTGGAAACACCATATATTTT
-	-	TRBV7-2	TRBJ2-7	CASSLSPYEQYF	TGTGCCAGCAGCTTGTCCCCCTACGAGCAGTACTTC
TRBD1	-	TRBV7-8	TRBJ1-5	CASGQGHQPQHF	TGTGCCTCAGGACAGGGGCATCAGCCCCAGCATTTT
-	-	TRBV5-1	TRBJ2-3	CASSLAGLSTDTQYF	TGCGCCAGCAGCTTGGCAGGGCTTAGCACAGATACGCAGTATTTT